These T cell receptor beta chains were read from a single sample in a study of spatial heterogeneity in lung cancer. TCRdb re-called the 5' RACE reads through MiXCR, storing one row per CDR3 protein. The profile shows 45,000 to 55,000 distinct CDR3 sequences, over 4.5% of them singletons. This specimen consisted of PBMCs, obtained at surgery. These receptors were taken from a male donor with early-stage non-small cell lung cancer. The CDR3 runs from the conserved cysteine through the conserved F or W.

v_call,cdr3_length,cdr3_aa
TRBV28,15,CATNGGLGDTGELFF
TRBV6-6,15,CASSYSGRTGGELFF
TRBV15,15,CATSPAGGAPDTQYF
TRBV7-2,16,CASSLVSGGSSYEQYF
TRBV20-1,15,CSASTSGRALDEQFF
TRBV6-6,14,CASSLGVGNSPLHF
TRBV7-9,15,CASSSSGTAMYEQYF
TRBV4-1,14,CASSQAGRGSGYTF
TRBV5-6,18,CASSSRDRGWGAKNIQYF
TRBV12-3/TRBV12-4,15,CASSLSLDRNYGYTF
TRBV30,13,CAWHPGRGTEAFF
TRBV29-1,12,CSVATGFTEAFF
TRBV20-1,17,CSARDGALAGGRDEQYF
TRBV7-9,21,CASSLGHWPSGSPTNTGELFF
TRBV18,15,CASSPIEIGNTEAFF
TRBV7-8,14,CASSLGKVIYGYTF
TRBV12-3/TRBV12-4,16,CASSLQGAEWNEKLFF
TRBV28,13,CAGGERSTDTQYF
TRBV11-2,16,CASSTFVRGGTDTQYF
TRBV10-2,11,CASYDQETQYF
TRBV29-1,11,CSGRENTEAFF
TRBV4-1,13,CASSRDLIQPQHF
TRBV9,14,CASSTTGLQETQYF
TRBV23-1,12,CASSQSGGELFF
TRBV20-1,16,CSARGLAGERIYEQYF
TRBV19,12,CASSIRGDTQYF
TRBV20-1,14,CSARDWAGVNGLFF
TRBV9,14,CASSVVPWSETQYF